This TCR beta chain was identified during a study of blood T cell repertoires in COVID-19. Study summary: T cells, B-cell-depleted T cells, or PBMCs provided the cDNA or gDNA that served as material.

V trimming: 2 bases; J trimming: 3 bases; junction bases outside the gene matches: 5. CDR3 length: 15 amino acids. Looked up from germline, CDR1 is SGHRS and CDR2 is YFSETQ. Repertoires were generated with immunoSEQ multiplex PCR, while TCRdb's copy carries only in-frame clones and drops some. The sample lists approximately 230,000 clones, roughly 90% occurring once. The source material was PBMCs or T cells enriched from blood (not recorded which). The rearrangement uses TRBV5-1 and TRBJ2-7; 10 bases map to TRBD1. The receptor's source is a woman younger than 45 who had recovered from COVID-19. CDR3 protein: CASSLRQGAGYEQYF. In DNA form, the CDR3 reads TGCGCCAGCAGCTTAAGACAGGGGGCTGGCTACGAGCAGTACTTC.